This T cell receptor beta chain was captured by sequencing in a study of shared clonotypes between healthy human individuals. Deep-level running was used for the assay. Genomic DNA (from each subset) was split evenly across several immunoSEQ plates. As originally analysed: Junction-only sequences without quality scores were provided by ImmunoSEQ, so filtering was different. Clones were read by immunoSEQ multiplex PCR, and TCRdb kept only the in-frame ones, dropping some. V, J and clone size are those of that table, while D and trimming were read from the DNA. The data contain millions of clones, around 95% of them seen just once; the ten biggest clones take up approximately 0.13%. CDR1 is MGHDK and CDR2 is SYGVNS in the germline V gene. There are 17 residues in the CDR3. Trimming took 2 bases from V and 9 from J; bases not matched to a gene: 11.

The genes are TRBV25-1 and TRBJ2-1; 12 nucleotides agree with TRBD2. The sequence came from a man younger than 35 in good health. Sequenced sample: naive CD4+ T cells sorted from blood. Specified subset: CD45RA+ positively selected. For the CDR3, the DNA is TGTGCCAGCAGTGAACCACCCCCTAGCGGGAGGGCCGGTGAGCAGTTCTTC. Its translation is CASSEPPPSGRAGEQFF.